These 4 T cell receptor beta chains were all obtained from the same sample, sequenced in a study of blood T cell repertoires in COVID-19. Produced via immunoSEQ multiplex PCR; TCRdb's table is partial and in-frame only. This sample yields roughly 300,000 clones, of which about 89% are seen a single time; 1.5% belongs to the top ten. The sequenced material came from peripheral blood. These receptors came from a woman aged 40 to 50 who had recovered from COVID-19.

The V gene is TRBV19, the J gene TRBJ1-2; D is unclear. Germline V gene sequence: CDR1 LNHDA, CDR2 SQIVND (reference sequence). The CDR3 consists of 14 residues. Trimming removed 5 bases from V and 2 bases from J, with 12 bases in between. Here the CDR3 reads CASSPKPGNYGYTF. The CDR3 region has the DNA TGTGCCAGTAGTCCAAAGCCGGGAAACTATGGCTACACCTTC.

The chain joins TRBV5-6 to TRBJ2-1; TRBD2 matches 12 bases. Germline-derived CDR1 and CDR2 are SGHDT and YYEEEE. Trimming at V came to 2 bases and at J to 4 bases, leaving 7 bases not matched to a gene. The CDR3 covers 17 residues. CDR3 DNA: TGTGCCAGCAGCTTCCTTAAAACTAGCGGGGGGTACAATGAGCAGTTCTTC. This translates into CASSFLKTSGGYNEQFF.

The V gene is TRBV9, the J gene TRBJ2-5, with D possibly being TRBD2 (5 bases). V shed 0 bases and J shed 9 bases, with 15 bases lying between them. Germline V CDR1 and CDR2: SGDLS, YYNGEE. The CDR3 length is 14 residues. The CDR3 nucleotides are TGTGCCAGCAGCGTAGAGCCCGTAAGGGAGTCCCAGTACTTC. Translation: CASSVEPVRESQYF.

The J gene is TRBJ1-2, the V gene TRBV19; tentatively, D is TRBD1 (6 bases). The V gene lost 3 bases and the J gene lost 6 bases, with 14 bases spanning the gap. The germline V gene encodes CDR1 LNHDA and CDR2 SQIVND (reference sequence). This CDR3 contains 14 residues. CDR3 sequence: CASSMGRGMDGYTF. As DNA, the CDR3 is TGTGCCAGTAGTATGGGCAGGGGTATGGATGGCTACACCTTC.